Following are 15 T cell receptor beta chains from one sample sequenced in a study of monozygotic twins with cystic fibrosis (dated by TCRdb to 2020 to 2022). Libraries were made using the immunoSEQ multiplex PCR assay. Imported from immuneACCESS, the table was reduced by TCRdb to in-frame sequences with V and J called. These copies leave out some clones; in studies compared against another copy, an unresolved V gene accounts for under half, and the cause of the remainder is not known. The sample has approximately 17,000 clones on record, 96% of them singletons. Of the sample, about 0.6% falls within the top ten clones. The specimen was blood. Receptors originate from a girl aged 2 to 9 with cystic fibrosis.

The rearrangement joins TRBV5-6 to TRBJ2-2; possible D gene TRBD1, 5 bases. Trimming removed 4 bases at V and 2 bases at J, with 12 bases between. The CDR3 runs to 15 residues. CDR1 SGHDT and CDR2 YYEEEE come from the germline V gene. CDR3 sequence (DNA): TGTGCCAGCAGCCAGGACAACTCAAACACCGGGGAGCTGTTTTTT. The encoded protein is CASSQDNSNTGELFF.

The chain uses TRBV27 and TRBJ1-2; no clear D gene. Trimming left V 0 bases short and J 0 bases short, with 11 bases between. This CDR3 contains 16 residues. From germline, CDR1 is MNHEY and CDR2 SMNVEV (reference sequence). The CDR3 region has the DNA TGTGCCAGCAGTTTATCGGGTTTCTTATCTAACTATGGCTACACCTTC. This codes for CASSLSGFLSNYGYTF.

V and J are TRBV4-3 and TRBJ2-1, with D perhaps TRBD2 (5 bases). Trimming stripped 2 bases from V and 3 bases from J, with 26 bases between. This CDR3 has 20 residues. CDR1 is LGHNA and CDR2 is YSLEER in the germline V gene. CDR3 protein: CASSQTPYVPDYKIYNEQFF. CDR3 coding DNA: TGCGCCAGCAGCCAAACACCCTATGTTCCCGACTACAAAATCTACAATGAGCAGTTCTTC.

This chain connects TRBV2 to TRBJ1-4; weak D call: TRBD1 (5 bases). CDR3 length: 15 residues. The germline V and J ends were trimmed by 2 bases and 6 bases, with 13 bases remaining between them. CDR1 SNHLY and CDR2 FYNNEI come from the germline V gene. The CDR3 sequence: CASSELAGFDEKLFF. CDR3 bases: TGTGCCAGCAGTGAACTGGCAGGGTTCGATGAAAAACTGTTTTTT.

This clone was recorded once. The rearrangement links TRBV7-9 to TRBJ1-4; 7 nucleotides agree with TRBD1. Germline V gene lookup returns CDR1 SEHNR and CDR2 FQNEAQ (reference sequence). J lost 3 bases, V lost 1 base, and 5 bases had no gene match. The CDR3 totals 16 residues. The CDR3 is CASSLGGDRANEKLFF. The CDR3 nucleotides read TGTGCCAGCAGCTTAGGTGGGGACAGAGCTAATGAAAAACTGTTTTTT.

The chain joins TRBV25-1 to TRBJ2-5; D is uncertain. Germline V CDR1 and CDR2: MGHDK, SYGVNS. This CDR3 contains 12 residues. Trimming pared 4 bases from V and 4 bases from J, leaving 7 bases between. CDR3 region: CASSVSGETQYF. CDR3 bases: TGTGCCAGCAGTGTTTCCGGAGAGACCCAGTACTTC.

This chain links TRBV19 with TRBJ2-5; TRBD1 might be the D (6 bases). Germline CDR1 and CDR2: LNHDA and SQIVND (reference sequence). V was shortened by 4 bases and J by 11 bases, with 14 bases between the two germline ends. The CDR3 is 12 amino acids. The CDR3 sequence is CASSNHPGTQYF. Written as DNA, the CDR3 is TGTGCCAGTAGTAACCACCCCGGGACACAGTACTTC.

The genes are TRBV7-2 and TRBJ1-1; perhaps TRBD1 as D (5 bases). CDR3 length: 15 amino acids. CDR1 is SGHTA, CDR2 FQGNSA, per germline. V lost 1 base and J lost 4, with 13 bases in between. In DNA, the CDR3 is TGTGCCAGCAGCTTAGGGGCCGGGGGAGGCACTGAAGCTTTCTTT. This codes for CASSLGAGGGTEAFF. The full variable domain, its missing parts supplied by reference TRBV7-2 and TRBJ1-1, is GAGVSQSPSNKVTEKGKDVELRCDPISGHTALYWYRQSLGQGLEFLIYFQGNSAPDKSGLPSDRFSAERTGGSVSTLTIQRTQQEDSAVYLCASSLGAGGGTEAFFGQGTRLTVV.

CDR3 amino acids: CASSSTAPSSYNSPLHF. DNA for the CDR3: TGTGCCAGCTCCTCGACAGCTCCCAGCTCCTATAATTCACCCCTCCACTTT. This sequence joins TRBV2 and TRBJ1-6, with D perhaps TRBD1 (5 bases). Germline V CDR1 and CDR2: SNHLY, FYNNEI. Trimming stripped 8 bases from V and 0 bases from J, with 17 bases between. The CDR3 runs to 17 residues.

CDR3 loop: CASSLNRGYEQYF. Here the CDR3 DNA reads TGCGCCAGCAGCTTGAACAGGGGCTACGAGCAGTACTTC. The chain couples TRBV5-1 to TRBJ2-7; the match to TRBD1 covers 7 bases. There are 13 residues in the CDR3. Trimming took 1 base from V and 3 from J; bases not matched to a gene: 1. Germline values: CDR1 SGHRS, CDR2 YFSETQ.

The gene calls are TRBV29-1 and TRBJ1-1, with D maybe TRBD1 (5 bases). The CDR3 extends over 13 amino acids. The V end lost 5 bases, the J end lost 6 bases, and 16 bases lay between the germline ends. Germline V CDR1 and CDR2: SQVTM, ANQGSEA. CDR3 protein: CSVMGTGFSEAFF. CDR3 nucleotide sequence: TGCAGCGTTATGGGCACAGGTTTCTCTGAAGCTTTCTTT.

This chain uses TRBV15 with TRBJ1-6; 7 bases agree with TRBD1. The CDR3 contains 15 residues. The V gene end was trimmed by 1 base and the J gene end by 10 bases; junction bases not matched to a gene: 7. Germline loops: CDR1 LNHNV, CDR2 YYDKDF (reference sequence). The CDR3 here is CATSRARDSSSPLHF. The CDR3 bases are TGTGCCACCAGCAGAGCCCGGGACAGCTCCTCACCCCTCCACTTT.

V gene TRBV2 combines with J gene TRBJ1-5; 8 positions match TRBD1. Germline V gene lookup returns CDR1 SNHLY and CDR2 FYNNEI. CDR3 size: 14 residues. Trimming cost V 6 bases and J 5 bases; bases outside gene matches: 6. The CDR3 loop is CASSPDRGDQPQHF. CDR3 DNA sequence: TGTGCCAGCAGCCCCGACAGGGGTGATCAGCCCCAGCATTTT.

The V and J genes are TRBV9 and TRBJ2-2; a weak D match, TRBD2 (7 bases). CDR1 is SGDLS, CDR2 YYNGEE, per germline. CDR3 size: 15 residues. V shed 0 bases and J shed 4 bases, with 10 bases lying between them. CDR3 sequence reads: CASSVGGGATGELFF. CDR3 bases: TGTGCCAGCAGCGTAGGCGGGGGCGCCACCGGGGAGCTGTTTTTT. Full variable domain (rest looked up from reference TRBV9 and TRBJ2-2): DSGVTQTPKHLITATGQRVTLRCSPRSGDLSVYWYQQSLDQGLQFLIQYYNGEERAKGNILERFSAQQFPDLHSELNLSSLELGDSALYFCASSVGGGATGELFFGEGSRLTVL.

The rearrangement uses TRBV18 and TRBJ2-3; TRBD1 or TRBD2 may be the D gene (6 bases each). The CDR3 contains 15 residues. Germline CDR1 and CDR2: KGHSH and LQKENI. Between the trimmed V and J ends, which lost 3 bases and 0 bases, there was a span of 10 bases. The CDR3 here is CASSPTGTSTDTQYF. The DNA of the CDR3 is TGTGCCAGCTCACCCACAGGGACTAGCACAGATACGCAGTATTTT.